The text below deals with one T cell receptor beta chain. Study processing details: Nucleated cell number was recorded as an estimate derived from reference gene primer amplification. Generated by immunoSEQ multiplex PCR, the TCRdb table keeps only in-frame clones and is missing some. V and J calls and clone size come straight from that table; D and trimming were deduced from the DNA. The sample holds 250,000 or so clones, about 87% seen once. Germline loops: CDR1 SGDLS, CDR2 YYNGEE. J was trimmed by 6 bases and V by 2 bases; bases with no gene match: 7. This CDR3 is 17 amino acids long. These data originate in a study of blood T cell repertoires in COVID-19.

The receptor's source is a woman in her thirties with COVID-19, enrolled during active disease. The material sequenced was peripheral blood. The chain combines TRBV9 with TRBJ2-1, with TRBD2 matching over 14 bases. This CDR3 is CASSVTSGGAILNEQFF. CDR3 coding DNA: TGTGCCAGCAGCGTGACTAGCGGGGGGGCCATTCTCAATGAGCAGTTCTTC.